The entry below gives a single TCR beta chain sequence along with its context. Time point in this sample: blood from clinic visit 5 months post-surgery; TSC patient then seizure free. The entry originates in a study of brain T cells in children with intractable seizures. Assay: immunoSEQ multiplex PCR; the TCRdb copy retains only in-frame clones and omits some. The sample contains hundreds of thousands of clones, roughly 93% of which appear only once. CDR1 SGHKS and CDR2 YYEKEE come from the germline V gene (reference sequence). Trimming took 6 bases from V and 3 from J, leaving 18 bases between them. The length of the CDR3 is 15 residues.

The clonotype was recovered from a boy younger than two with tuberous sclerosis and intractable seizures. V is TRBV5-5 and J is TRBJ1-1; TRBD1 is a possible D gene (5 bases). This sample comprised peripheral blood, obtained 4 to 5 months after surgery. The CDR3 nucleotides are TGTGCCAGCACTCACATAGGGTCGGGGGACACTGAAGCTTTCTTT. Translation gives CASTHIGSGDTEAFF.